The 18 T cell receptor beta chains given below trace back to one sample, sequenced in a study of blood T cell repertoires in COVID-19. Profiling relied on immunoSEQ multiplex PCR, and the TCRdb table lists in-frame clones only, not all of them. The top ten clones hold approximately 10% of a sample with about 120,000 clones, 65% to 90% of them seen once. The sample was peripheral blood. These receptors were obtained from a man older than 75 with acute or convalescent COVID-19.

The chain carries TRBV30 and TRBJ1-1, with no clear D. The V and J ends lost 0 bases and 4 bases respectively, with 9 bases between them. This CDR3 spans 13 amino acids. The germline gives CDR1 GTSNPN, CDR2 SVGIG (reference sequence). The CDR3: CAWSVQPGTEAFF. CDR3 bases: TGTGCCTGGAGTGTGCAGCCAGGCACTGAAGCTTTCTTT.

The chain uses TRBV7-2 and TRBJ2-1, with a weak D call TRBD2 (7 bases). The germline CDR1 and CDR2 sequences are SGHTA and FQGNSA. The CDR3 contains 15 residues. V was trimmed by 5 bases and J by 0 bases, leaving 11 bases between them. CDR3 sequence (DNA): TGTGCCAGCAGCAATAGGGGGGGCTCCTACAATGAGCAGTTCTTC. This translates into CASSNRGGSYNEQFF.

The chain uses TRBV7-8 and TRBJ2-2; D uncertain. Trimming removed 5 bases from V and 7 bases from J, with 8 bases in between. The CDR3 consists of 12 residues. In germline, CDR1 is SGHVS, CDR2 FQNEAQ. CDR3 nucleotide sequence: TGTGCCAGCAGCCCGGTTGGCGGGGAGCTGTTTTTT. The encoded protein is CASSPVGGELFF.

This clone was counted between two and nine times. The chain recombines TRBV6-1 with TRBJ1-3, with 9 bases that match TRBD1. Per the germline V gene, CDR1 is MNHNS and CDR2 is SASEGT. The CDR3 is 17 residues long. Germline trimming cut 4 bases from V and 0 bases from J; bases unmatched to any gene: 7. The DNA for the CDR3 is TGTGCCAGCAGTGGAACGACAGGGGGGAGCTCTGGAAACACCATATATTTT. Protein product: CASSGTTGGSSGNTIYF.

V is TRBV20-1 and J is TRBJ2-5; no clear D. Trimming stripped 3 bases from V and 4 bases from J, with 12 bases between. The germline V gene encodes CDR1 DFQATT and CDR2 SNEGSKA (reference sequence). The CDR3 consists of 13 residues. The CDR3 DNA is TGCAGTGCTAGTCGGCGGCTTGGAGAGACCCAGTACTTC. It translates to CSASRRLGETQYF.

V gene TRBV19 combines with J gene TRBJ1-5; possible D gene TRBD1, 5 bases. The CDR3 has 16 residues. CDR1 is LNHDA, CDR2 SQIVND, per germline (reference sequence). The ends were cut back, 5 bases at V and 0 bases at J, with 14 bases in the middle. CDR3 in amino acids: CASSVEYRSSNQPQHF. The CDR3 region has the DNA TGTGCCAGTAGTGTCGAGTACAGGTCTAGCAATCAGCCCCAGCATTTT.

Only one count was recorded for this clone. V is TRBV27 and J is TRBJ1-6, with D unclear. The CDR3 spans 17 residues. Germline V gene lookup returns CDR1 MNHEY and CDR2 SMNVEV (reference sequence). The germline V and J ends were trimmed by 2 bases and 6 bases, with 17 bases remaining between them. The CDR3 bases are TGTGCCAGCAGTTTAAGCGCTAACTCCCAACGTAATTCACCCCTCCACTTT. This translates into CASSLSANSQRNSPLHF.

This clone was seen a single time. The V gene is TRBV7-2, the J gene TRBJ2-3; 7 bases are a match to TRBD2. J gave up 0 bases and V 4 bases, and 1 base lay outside the gene matches. CDR3 length: 14 amino acids. Germline assignment: CDR1 SGHTA and CDR2 FQGNSA. The CDR3: CASSYGGSTDTQYF. For the CDR3, the DNA is TGTGCCAGCAGCTACGGGGGGAGCACAGATACGCAGTATTTT.

V gene TRBV19 combines with J gene TRBJ1-3, with TRBD1 matching over 9 bases. Germline assignment: CDR1 LNHDA and CDR2 SQIVND (reference sequence). The CDR3 runs 15 residues. V lost 6 bases, J lost 3 bases, and 6 bases stayed unmatched. CDR3 protein: CASRLTGGDGNTIYF. As DNA, the CDR3 is TGTGCCAGTAGGCTGACAGGGGGTGATGGAAACACCATATATTTT.

The V call is TRBV7-2, the J call TRBJ1-2, with D tentatively TRBD1 (5 bases). Germline V gene sequence: CDR1 SGHTA, CDR2 FQGNSA. V lost 1 base, J lost 2 bases, and 8 bases lay in between. The CDR3 contains 14 residues. The CDR3 DNA follows: TGTGCCAGCAGCTTAGGACAGAGAAACTATGGCTACACCTTC. This codes for CASSLGQRNYGYTF. Filled out from reference TRBV7-2 and TRBJ1-2, the complete variable domain reads GAGVSQSPSNKVTEKGKDVELRCDPISGHTALYWYRQSLGQGLEFLIYFQGNSAPDKSGLPSDRFSAERTGGSVSTLTIQRTQQEDSAVYLCASSLGQRNYGYTFGSGTRLTVV.

For the CDR3, the DNA is TGTGCCAGCAGTTTAAGTGACTACTATGGCTACACCTTC. Its translation is CASSLSDYYGYTF. V is TRBV12-3 or TRBV12-4 and J is TRBJ1-2; D is unresolved. The CDR3 is 13 amino acids. The ends were cut back, 2 bases at V and 3 bases at J, with 7 bases in the middle.

Here the CDR3 reads CASSPTTNREVKEKLFF. The CDR3 region has the DNA TGTGCCAGCTCACCCACCACCAACAGGGAAGTGAAGGAAAAACTGTTTTTT. This chain uses TRBV18 with TRBJ1-4; D might be TRBD1 (6 bases). The V end lost 3 bases, the J end lost 8 bases, and 22 bases lay between the germline ends. CDR3 length equals 17 residues. Looked up from germline, CDR1 is KGHSH and CDR2 is LQKENI.

The chain couples TRBV6-6 to TRBJ2-7, with 10 bases matching TRBD1. CDR3 size: 14 residues. Germline CDR1 and CDR2: MNHNY and SVGAGI (reference sequence). The trim removed 5 bases at V and 1 base at J, leaving 2 bases unmatched. DNA for the CDR3: TGTGCCAGCAGTCGGACAGGGGGTTCCTACGAGCAGTACTTC. It encodes CASSRTGGSYEQYF.

V is TRBV19 and J is TRBJ2-1; a weak D match, TRBD2 (6 bases). Trimming cost V 6 bases and J 8 bases, with 17 bases left between them. The germline V gene has CDR1 LNHDA and CDR2 SQIVND (reference sequence). There are 14 residues in the CDR3. The CDR3 DNA follows: TGTGCCAGTAGAGAAGCGGGTTCGGTTTATGAGCAGTTCTTC. It codes for CASREAGSVYEQFF.

V gene TRBV3-1 (or the pseudogene TRBV3-2) combines with J gene TRBJ2-1, with 9 bases aligning to TRBD2. V was clipped by 1 base and J by 6 bases; unmatched bases: 4. This CDR3 is built from 15 residues. Germline V lookup: CDR1 LGHDT, CDR2 YNNKEL (reference sequence). CDR3 sequence (DNA): TGTGCCAGCAGCCAAGGTAGCGGGAGCTCCAATGAGCAGTTCTTC. Its translation is CASSQGSGSSNEQFF.

The CDR3 sequence: CASSLGHFQPYYEQYF. The CDR3 bases are TGCGCCAGCAGCTTGGGACATTTTCAACCGTACTACGAGCAGTACTTC. This chain connects TRBV5-1 to TRBJ2-7; unclear D gene. With 0 bases removed from V and 3 bases from J, the gap between germline ends came to 16 bases. Germline CDR1 reads SGHRS; CDR2 reads YFSETQ. The CDR3 extends over 16 amino acids.

The chain joins TRBV19 to TRBJ1-1; no clear D gene. The CDR3 totals 11 residues. CDR1 is LNHDA and CDR2 is SQIVND in the germline V gene (reference sequence). V was shortened by 3 bases and J by 11 bases, with 10 bases between the two germline ends. CDR3 loop: CASSMREWAFF. The CDR3 nucleotides are TGTGCCAGTAGTATGCGTGAGTGGGCTTTCTTT.

This chain connects TRBV18 to TRBJ1-6, with 9 bases fitting TRBD1. After removal of 5 bases from V and 9 bases from J, the junction contained 8 bases not matched to a gene. Germline-derived CDR1 and CDR2 are KGHSH and LQKENI. CDR3 length: 15 residues. The CDR3 region is CASSSDRGKGSPLHF. The CDR3 nucleotides read TGTGCCAGCTCATCTGACAGGGGGAAGGGTTCACCCCTCCACTTT.